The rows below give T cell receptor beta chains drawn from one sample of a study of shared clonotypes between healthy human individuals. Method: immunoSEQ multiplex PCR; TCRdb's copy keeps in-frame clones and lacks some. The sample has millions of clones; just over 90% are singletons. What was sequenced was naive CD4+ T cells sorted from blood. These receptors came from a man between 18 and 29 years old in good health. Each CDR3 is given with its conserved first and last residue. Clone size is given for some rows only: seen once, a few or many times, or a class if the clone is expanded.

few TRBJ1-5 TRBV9 CASSGQGTYQPQHF
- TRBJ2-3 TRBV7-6 CASSSQEGTDTQYF
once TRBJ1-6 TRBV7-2 CASSPDMVNSPLHF
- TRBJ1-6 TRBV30 CAWRTGTGVFSPLHF
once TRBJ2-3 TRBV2 CASTREGRLADTQYF
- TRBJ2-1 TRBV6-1 CASSEATFYNEQFF
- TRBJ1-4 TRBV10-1 CASSSDRAGEKLFF
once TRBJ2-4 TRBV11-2 CASSRIGLAGSQAKNIQYF
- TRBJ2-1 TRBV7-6 CASSLNGGEQFF
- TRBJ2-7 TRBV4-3 CASSQVLAGSYEQYF
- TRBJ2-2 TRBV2 CASSEYEGFGELFF
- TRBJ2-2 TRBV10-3 CAISDMPREAGELFF